This T cell receptor beta chain was found in a study of cytomegalovirus exposure and HLA in healthy donors. PCR involved 60 Vbeta and 13 Jbeta primers. TCRdb's copy holds only in-frame clones and misses some; the assay was immunoSEQ multiplex PCR. Of 100,000 to 150,000 clones in the sample, roughly 80% were seen once. This clonotype was sampled from a woman between 40 and 55 years old in good health and CMV-seropositive. Sequenced material: PBMCs.

In DNA, the CDR3 is TGTGCCAGCAGTTTCTCGGGGGGGTTACGTCAGCCCCAGCATTTT. Amino acids: CASSFSGGLRQPQHF. This chain connects TRBV28 to TRBJ1-5; weak D call: TRBD1 (5 bases). Trimming removed 3 bases from V and 6 bases from J, with 15 bases in between. The CDR3 length is 15 residues. CDR1 MDHEN and CDR2 SYDVKM come from the germline V gene.